The rows below give T cell receptor beta chains drawn from one sample of a study of cytomegalovirus exposure and HLA in healthy donors. Assay used: immunoSEQ multiplex PCR; TCRdb lists only in-frame clones, some missing. The profile shows about 120,000 clones, 9% to 10% of them singletons. Sequencing used PBMCs. The receptors stem from a man between 25 and 39 years old in good health and CMV-seronegative. Both conserved end residues are part of each CDR3. The D gene is left open where the match is weak. Clone size is given for some rows only: seen once, a few or many times, or a class if the clone is expanded.

CASSSGQGYEQYF TGCGCCAGCAGCTCCGGACAGGGCTACGAGCAGTACTTC TRBJ2-7 . TRBV5-1 TRBD1
CAIRSSDNQPQHF TGTGCCATCAGGAGCAGCGACAATCAGCCCCAGCATTTT TRBJ1-5 few TRBV10-3 .
CASSQAREGWYGYAF TGCGCCAGCAGCCAAGCCCGGGAGGGGTGGTATGGCTACGCCTTC TRBJ1-2 . TRBV4-1 .
CSVEAVSDEQFF TGCAGCGTTGAGGCGGTATCGGATGAGCAGTTCTTC TRBJ2-1 few TRBV29-1 .
CSVGDRGQGYTF TGCAGCGTTGGGGACAGGGGGCAAGGCTATACCTTC TRBJ1-2 few TRBV29-1 TRBD1
CASSFLLAGAVEQFF TGTGCCAGCAGCTTTTTACTAGCGGGAGCGGTTGAGCAGTTCTTC TRBJ2-1 . TRBV7-8 TRBD2
CASSLRSSGWSYEQYF TGTGCCAGCAGCTTGCGTAGCTCTGGCTGGTCCTACGAGCAGTACTTC TRBJ2-7 . TRBV5-4 .
CASSLGDRGNEKLFF TGTGCCAGCAGCCTCGGGGACAGGGGAAATGAAAAACTGTTTTTT TRBJ1-4 few TRBV7-9 TRBD1
CAISDRGDQPQHF TGTGCCATCAGTGACAGGGGCGACCAGCCCCAGCATTTT TRBJ1-5 few TRBV10-3 .
CAWSWLAGVETQYF TGTGCCTGGAGTTGGCTAGCGGGAGTAGAGACCCAGTACTTC TRBJ2-5 . TRBV30 TRBD2
CASSLGDISTDTQYF TGTGCTAGCAGCTTAGGGGACATAAGCACAGATACGCAGTATTTT TRBJ2-3 . TRBV7-7 .
CASSTLPDSDYGYTF TGTGCCAGCAGCACCCTACCCGACAGCGACTATGGCTACACCTTC TRBJ1-2 . TRBV9 .
CASSLELSTNTQYF TGTGCCAGCAGCTTAGAGTTGAGCACGAATACGCAGTATTTT TRBJ2-3 few TRBV7-2 .
CASSSIPKTSGAQETQYF TGCGCCAGCAGCTCCATCCCGAAGACTAGCGGGGCCCAAGAGACCCAGTACTTC TRBJ2-5 few TRBV5-1 TRBD2
CASSQPPTVFYTEAFF TGCGCCAGCAGCCAACCTCCGACAGTTTTTTACACTGAAGCTTTCTTT TRBJ1-1 . TRBV4-1 .